The next 18 T cell receptor beta chains were all read from a single sample in a study of stem cell transplantation in POMP-related autoinflammatory disease. Produced via immunoSEQ multiplex PCR; TCRdb's table is partial and in-frame only. Of tens of thousands of clones in the sample, roughly 90% were seen once. The input for sequencing was CD4+ T cells from PBMCs, taken after stem cell transplantation. The receptors derive from a human patient with POMP-related autoinflammation and immune dysregulation (PRAID). Some T cells may be provided by the graft donor.

The CDR3 nucleotides read TGTGCCAGCAGCCTACAGACTAGCGGGAGGGGAAATGAGCAGTTCTTC. Amino acid sequence: CASSLQTSGRGNEQFF. This chain joins TRBV5-4 and TRBJ2-1; 14 bases agree with TRBD2. Germline CDR1 SGHNT, CDR2 YYREEE (reference sequence). CDR3 length: 16 residues. J gave up 7 bases and V 4 bases, and 7 bases lay outside the gene matches.

The chain joins TRBV2 to TRBJ1-5, with D unclear. This CDR3 is built from 14 residues. Trimming removed 4 bases from V and 0 bases from J, with 7 bases in between. Germline CDR1 reads SNHLY; CDR2 reads FYNNEI. The DNA for the CDR3 is TGTGCCAGCAGTGGACCAAATAGCAATCAGCCCCAGCATTTT. This codes for CASSGPNSNQPQHF.

This CDR3 reads CAISEGSGGARETQYF. The CDR3 bases are TGTGCCATCAGTGAGGGTAGCGGGGGGGCCCGGGAGACCCAGTACTTC. The chain combines TRBV10-3 with TRBJ2-5; 11 positions agree with TRBD2. The CDR3 totals 16 residues. Germline values: CDR1 ENHRY, CDR2 SYGVKD. Trimming cost V 2 bases and J 5 bases; bases outside gene matches: 7.

The rearrangement uses TRBV7-9 and TRBJ2-1; no clear D. The CDR3 has 13 amino acids. Trimming cost V 1 base and J 8 bases, with 9 bases left between them. CDR1 is SEHNR, CDR2 FQNEAQ, per germline (reference sequence). CDR3 nucleotide sequence: TGTGCCAGCAGCTTAGATGAGTTGGATGAGCAGTTCTTC. Translation: CASSLDELDEQFF.

This clone was recorded once. V usage is TRBV4-1 and J usage is TRBJ2-1; 11 bases are a match to TRBD2. Germline CDR1 and CDR2: MGHRA and YSYEKL. The V segment lost 4 bases and the J segment 4 bases; nucleotides outside the gene matches: 6. The CDR3 runs 16 residues. The CDR3 reads CASSPPGLAVYNEQFF. The CDR3 DNA reads as TGCGCCAGCAGCCCTCCGGGACTAGCGGTATACAATGAGCAGTTCTTC.

The J gene is TRBJ1-5, the V gene TRBV19; D is possibly TRBD1 (6 bases). CDR1 LNHDA and CDR2 SQIVND come from the germline V gene (reference sequence). V gave up 7 bases and J gave up 4 bases, with 17 bases separating them. This CDR3 spans 15 amino acids. CDR3 sequence: CASKIQGRWNQPQHF. The CDR3 nucleotides are TGTGCCAGTAAAATACAGGGTCGTTGGAATCAGCCCCAGCATTTT.

The V gene is TRBV28, the J gene TRBJ2-5; possibly TRBD1 for D (6 bases). CDR3 length: 13 residues. Trimming stripped 9 bases from V and 1 base from J, with 12 bases between. In germline, CDR1 is MDHEN, CDR2 SYDVKM. The CDR3 DNA reads TGTGCCAGGAGAGAGACAGGCCAAGAGACCCAGTACTTC. Amino acid sequence: CARRETGQETQYF.

The rearrangement links TRBV5-1 to TRBJ2-5, with D unresolved. CDR3 length: 13 residues. Germline CDR1 reads SGHRS; CDR2 reads YFSETQ. V lost 7 bases, J lost 2 bases, and 12 bases lay in between. In DNA, the CDR3 is TGCGCCAGCCGCAGGAGTCCACAAGAGACCCAGTACTTC. Encoded protein: CASRRSPQETQYF.

This clone was observed a few times. In DNA, the CDR3 is TGTGCCAGCAGTGCCTGGGACCGATCAAAGCCGCGCACTGAAGCTTTCTTT. This sequence encodes CASSAWDRSKPRTEAFF. The V and J genes are TRBV6-2 or TRBV6-3 and TRBJ1-1, with TRBD1 as a possible D gene (5 bases). Germline loops: CDR1 MNHEY, CDR2 SVGEGT. The CDR3 sequence is 17 residues long. The V end was cut by 5 bases, the J end by 4 bases, with 23 bases between.

CDR3 sequence: CASRPGGPYQETQYF. In DNA, the CDR3 is TGTGCCAGCAGGCCGGGGGGGCCTTACCAAGAGACCCAGTACTTC. The J gene is TRBJ2-5, the V gene TRBV6-5; 8 nucleotides match TRBD2. The CDR3 is 15 residues long. Per germline, CDR1 MNHEY and CDR2 SVGAGI. The ends lost 6 bases at V and 0 bases at J; junction bases unmatched: 6.

CDR3 nucleotide sequence: TGTGCCAGCAGCCAAGATAGGAGGTACACACAAGATACGCAGTATTTT. It specifies CASSQDRRYTQDTQYF. The chain recombines TRBV3-1 (or the pseudogene TRBV3-2) with TRBJ2-3; maybe TRBD2 (5 bases). This CDR3 has 16 amino acids. The V and J ends lost 0 bases and 5 bases respectively, with 15 bases between them. Germline-derived CDR1 and CDR2 are LGHDT and YNNKEL (reference sequence).

The chain links TRBV10-3 to TRBJ1-3; 9 positions match TRBD1. From germline, CDR1 is ENHRY and CDR2 SYGVKD. The CDR3 sequence is 18 residues long. V lost 0 bases and J lost 5; bases outside the gene matches: 11. The CDR3 bases are TGTGCCATCAGTGAGTCGATCCTCGGGACAGGGACGCGAAACACCATATATTTT. It encodes CAISESILGTGTRNTIYF.

This chain connects TRBV5-1 to TRBJ1-2; no reliable D call. Germline assignment: CDR1 SGHRS and CDR2 YFSETQ. With 0 bases removed from V and 4 bases from J, the gap between germline ends came to 7 bases. The CDR3 has 13 amino acids. The CDR3 protein is CASSLVPAYGYTF. The CDR3 coding sequence is TGCGCCAGCAGCTTGGTTCCAGCCTATGGCTACACCTTC.

The chain links TRBV28 to TRBJ1-5; D might be TRBD1 (6 bases). Germline values: CDR1 MDHEN, CDR2 SYDVKM. The CDR3 sequence is 16 residues long. Trimming stripped 8 bases from V and 0 bases from J, with 17 bases between. CDR3 nucleotides: TGTGCCAGCCTACAAGGGGGGGGCAATAGCAATCAGCCCCAGCATTTT. Its translation: CASLQGGGNSNQPQHF. Combining the CDR3 with reference TRBV28 and TRBJ1-5 gives the whole variable domain DVKVTQSSRYLVKRTGEKVFLECVQDMDHENMFWYRQDPGLGLRLIYFSYDVKMKEKGDIPEGYSVSREKKERFSLILESASTNQTSMYLCASLQGGGNSNQPQHFGDGTRLSIL.

This clone turned up a few times. The chain combines TRBV6-4 with TRBJ2-3; tentative D call: TRBD2 (5 bases). Germline V gives CDR1 MRHNA, CDR2 SNTAGT. CDR3 length equals 12 residues. V was cut by 3 bases and J by 6 bases, with 7 bases left in between. In nucleotides, the CDR3 is TGTGCCAGCAGTGATGACTACGATACGCAGTATTTT. As protein: CASSDDYDTQYF.

V gene TRBV5-1 combines with J gene TRBJ2-7; D gene uncertain. CDR3 length: 14 residues. Trimming pared 0 bases from V and 2 bases from J, leaving 9 bases between. Germline CDR1 reads SGHRS; CDR2 reads YFSETQ. The CDR3 sequence is CASSLGIIPYEQYF. The CDR3 DNA follows: TGCGCCAGCAGCTTGGGGATCATCCCCTACGAGCAGTACTTC.

In this sample, this clone turned up a few times. The chain couples TRBV12-3 or TRBV12-4 to TRBJ1-6; no firm D call. This CDR3 is built from 12 residues. V was shortened by 3 bases and J by 10 bases, with 7 bases between the two germline ends. CDR3 coding DNA: TGTGCCAGCAGTTTTAGTTTATCACCCCTCCACTTT. This gives the protein CASSFSLSPLHF.

V is TRBV6-6 and J is TRBJ2-5; 10 nucleotides match TRBD1. J gave up 6 bases and V 11 bases, and 6 bases lay outside the gene matches. CDR3 length equals 12 residues. The V gene's germline CDR1 is MNHNY and CDR2 SVGAGI (reference sequence). The CDR3 DNA reads TGTGCCTCCGACAGGGGGCAAAAGACCCAGTACTTC. Its translation is CASDRGQKTQYF.